A single sample is the source of the 22 T cell receptor beta chains below, sequenced in a study of T-cell reconstitution after alpha-beta-depleted transplantation in children listed by TCRdb under 2016. Taken with the paper, the label for treatment or condition translates to: allogeneic hematopoietic cell transplantation with graft depleted of TCRalphabeta T cells and CD19 B cells. To prepare the library, PCR was applied. Sequencer: Illumina HiSeq 2500. To normalize quantification of the TCRbeta repertoire, the TCR libraries were built with molecular barcoding that relied on unique molecular identifiers. TCRdb reanalyzed the raw reads on its own, using fastp at Q25 for trimming and MiXCR for clone calling, and kept in-frame beta chains. Records with the same CDR3 protein are collapsed into one entry carrying the most frequent genes and DNA. The sample table holds around 440,000 distinct CDR3 sequences, of which approximately 10% were seen once. The biggest ten clones account for 2% of the sample.

Specimen: PBMCs, collected before TCRalphabeta/CD19-depleted stem cell transplant. The source is a child aged 2-15 years with inherited bone marrow failure, due to receive a stem cell transplant.

In its sample, this clonotype was seen a few times. The chain recombines TRBV6-1 with TRBJ2-1; 11 bases are shared with TRBD2. The CDR3 contains 16 residues. Germline values: CDR1 MNHNS, CDR2 SASEGT. Trimming took 8 bases from V and 0 from J; bases not matched to a gene: 6. The CDR3 sequence: CASARLAGSSYNEQFF. In nucleotides, the CDR3 is TGTGCCAGCGCCAGACTAGCGGGAAGCTCCTACAATGAGCAGTTCTTC.

This clonotype showed up many times. V and J are TRBV20-1 and TRBJ1-1, with TRBD1 matching over 8 bases. Germline V gene sequence: CDR1 DFQATT, CDR2 SNEGSKA (reference sequence). This CDR3 has 15 amino acids. Trimming cost V 2 bases and J 2 bases; bases outside gene matches: 7. The CDR3 loop is CSARIPGQVNTEAFF. DNA of the CDR3: TGCAGTGCTAGAATTCCGGGACAGGTTAACACTGAAGCTTTCTTT.

At least ten counts were recorded for this clonotype. The rearrangement uses TRBV7-2 and TRBJ2-4; perhaps TRBD1 as D (7 bases). The V gene's germline CDR1 is SGHTA and CDR2 FQGNSA. The CDR3 is 13 residues long. The ends were cut back, 2 bases at V and 8 bases at J, with 10 bases in the middle. This chain's CDR3 is CASSLQGGDIQYF. The CDR3 DNA reads TGTGCCAGCAGCTTACAGGGGGGAGACATTCAGTACTTC. The full variable domain, rest sourced from reference TRBV7-2 and TRBJ2-4, is GAGVSQSPSNKVTEKGKDVELRCDPISGHTALYWYRQSLGQGLEFLIYFQGNSAPDKSGLPSDRFSAERTGGSVSTLTIQRTQQEDSAVYLCASSLQGGDIQYFGAGTRLSVL.

The gene calls are TRBV29-1 and TRBJ1-1; 9 nucleotides line up with TRBD1. The germline V gene has CDR1 SQVTM and CDR2 ANQGSEA. V dropped 4 bases and J dropped 4; count of bases not matched to a gene: 10. The CDR3 runs 15 residues. CDR3 protein: CSVGSRQGGSTEAFF. The CDR3 DNA follows: TGCAGCGTTGGGAGTCGACAGGGGGGGTCCACTGAAGCTTTCTTT.

This clonotype was detected many times. The genes are TRBV5-1 and TRBJ2-5, with 7 nucleotides matching TRBD2. Germline trimming cut 2 bases from V and 2 bases from J; bases unmatched to any gene: 3. This CDR3 spans 14 amino acids. Germline CDR1 reads SGHRS; CDR2 reads YFSETQ. The CDR3 loop reads CASSLSGTQETQYF. CDR3 nucleotides: TGCGCCAGCAGCTTAAGCGGGACTCAAGAGACCCAGTACTTC. Looking up the rest from reference TRBV5-1 and TRBJ2-5 gives the full variable domain: KAGVTQTPRYLIKTRGQQVTLSCSPISGHRSVSWYQQTPGQGLQFLFEYFSETQRNKGNFPGRFSGRQFSNSRSEMNVSTLELGDSALYLCASSLSGTQETQYFGPGTRLLVL.

The sample holds many counts of this clonotype. This chain connects TRBV28 to TRBJ2-7; D perhaps matches TRBD1 (6 bases). V lost 6 bases, J lost 6 bases, and 15 bases lay in between. The germline V gene encodes CDR1 MDHEN and CDR2 SYDVKM. The length of the CDR3 is 13 residues. Here the CDR3 reads CASSQPQGSEQYF. The DNA for the CDR3 is TGTGCCAGCAGCCAACCCCAGGGGAGCGAGCAGTACTTC.

This clonotype was observed at least ten times. The rearrangement uses TRBV6-5 and TRBJ2-1; 9 bases match TRBD2. This CDR3 is built from 16 residues. CDR1 and CDR2 from the germline V gene are MNHEY and SVGAGI. The V segment lost 0 bases and the J segment 2 bases; nucleotides outside the gene matches: 2. The chain's CDR3 is CASSYSASGTYNEQFF. CDR3 nucleotide sequence: TGTGCCAGCAGTTACTCGGCTAGCGGGACCTACAATGAGCAGTTCTTC.

This clonotype showed up many times. J is TRBJ1-1 and V is TRBV6-5; D remains unclear. The germline CDR1 and CDR2 sequences are MNHEY and SVGAGI. The CDR3 loop spans 12 amino acids. Trimming pared 8 bases from V and 5 bases from J, leaving 12 bases between. DNA for the CDR3: TGTGCCAGCCAACGGGGATGGACTGAAGCTTTCTTT. As protein: CASQRGWTEAFF.

This clonotype has at least ten counts. The chain employs TRBV5-1 and TRBJ2-1; no clear D gene. V gave up 5 bases and J gave up 0 bases, with 12 bases separating them. Germline assignment: CDR1 SGHRS and CDR2 YFSETQ. The CDR3 covers 15 residues. The CDR3 region has the DNA TGCGCCAGCAGGCCGGCGGCCAGCTCCTACAATGAGCAGTTCTTC. Its protein product is CASRPAASSYNEQFF.

This clonotype showed up just a few times. The rearrangement joins TRBV5-1 to TRBJ1-4; 7 bases map to TRBD1. The CDR3 has 16 amino acids. Trimming removed 2 bases from V and 5 bases from J; junction bases left unmatched: 9. The germline V gene has CDR1 SGHRS and CDR2 YFSETQ. The CDR3 region has the DNA TGCGCCAGCAGCTTTAGTCAGGGACAGCCAAATGAAAAACTGTTTTTT. Translating it yields CASSFSQGQPNEKLFF.

The chain recombines TRBV20-1 with TRBJ2-3; TRBD2 matches 9 bases. V lost 0 bases, J lost 4 bases, and 5 bases stayed unmatched. The CDR3 loop spans 15 amino acids. The germline V gene encodes CDR1 DFQATT and CDR2 SNEGSKA (reference sequence). CDR3 amino acids: CSARDRGREADTQYF. Here the CDR3 DNA reads TGCAGTGCTAGAGATCGCGGGAGGGAGGCAGATACGCAGTATTTT.

V and J are TRBV7-2 and TRBJ2-1; tentatively, D is TRBD2 (6 bases). Deletions cut 2 bases from V and 11 bases from J, with 16 bases between. This CDR3 is built from 14 residues. CDR1 and CDR2 from the germline V gene are SGHTA and FQGNSA. The CDR3 sequence is CASSLTLAERKQFF. CDR3 DNA sequence: TGTGCCAGCAGCTTAACATTAGCGGAGAGGAAGCAGTTCTTC.

There are many counts of this clonotype. The rearrangement joins TRBV4-2 to TRBJ2-1, with 10 bases fitting TRBD2. The V and J ends lost 4 bases and 9 bases, in that order; junction bases with no gene match: 3. Germline CDR1 LGHNA, CDR2 YNFKEQ. The CDR3 consists of 13 residues. CDR3 in amino acids: CASSPLAGVEQFF. As DNA, the CDR3 is TGTGCCAGCAGCCCGCTAGCGGGAGTTGAGCAGTTCTTC.

This clonotype was seen repeatedly, ten times or more. As DNA, the CDR3 is TGTGCCAGCGCAGGGGGCATCTATGGCTACACCTTC. Translating it yields CASAGGIYGYTF. The chain couples TRBV7-8 to TRBJ1-2, with TRBD1 identical over 8 bases. The CDR3 has 12 residues. Germline V gene sequence: CDR1 SGHVS, CDR2 FQNEAQ. The J segment lost 4 bases and the V segment lost 8 bases, leaving 3 bases of the junction unmatched.

This clonotype was counted only a few times. The gene calls are TRBV7-9 and TRBJ1-2, with a tentative D call TRBD1 (5 bases). Trimming removed 5 bases from V and 7 bases from J, with 26 bases in between. Germline lookup yields CDR1 SEHNR and CDR2 FQNEAQ (reference sequence). This CDR3 region has 17 residues. DNA for the CDR3: TGTGCCAGCAGCCACAAGCGGGACCGGGCTTCTACGGGTGGCTACACCTTC. Translation gives CASSHKRDRASTGGYTF.

The sample holds a few counts of this clonotype. The gene calls are TRBV27 and TRBJ2-7; TRBD1 aligns across 9 bases. V shed 6 bases and J 5 bases; nucleotides not matched to a gene: 17. Looked up from germline, CDR1 is MNHEY and CDR2 is SMNVEV (reference sequence). The CDR3 sequence is 17 residues long. The CDR3 DNA reads TGTGCCAGCAGCACATCACCGTTCCGGGACAGGGTCGACGAGCAGTACTTC. Amino acids: CASSTSPFRDRVDEQYF.

The table lists this clonotype with many counts. The chain links TRBV20-1 to TRBJ1-5; 7 bases map to TRBD1. The CDR3 contains 13 residues. Germline CDR1 reads DFQATT; CDR2 reads SNEGSKA (reference sequence). With V trimmed by 4 bases and J by 5 bases, 5 bases remained unmatched. CDR3 in amino acids: CSAITGDYQPQHF. The CDR3 DNA is TGCAGTGCTATTACAGGGGACTATCAGCCCCAGCATTTT.

This clonotype was seen repeatedly, ten times or more. The V gene is TRBV5-1, the J gene TRBJ2-7, with 10 positions matching TRBD1. The CDR3 covers 17 residues. V shed 1 base and J 2 bases; nucleotides not matched to a gene: 9. Germline V gives CDR1 SGHRS, CDR2 YFSETQ. The CDR3 loop is CASSLWPGQGSAYEQYF. DNA of the CDR3: TGCGCCAGCAGCTTGTGGCCGGGACAGGGGTCTGCCTACGAGCAGTACTTC. Together with reference TRBV5-1 and TRBJ2-7, the CDR3 gives the full variable domain: KAGVTQTPRYLIKTRGQQVTLSCSPISGHRSVSWYQQTPGQGLQFLFEYFSETQRNKGNFPGRFSGRQFSNSRSEMNVSTLELGDSALYLCASSLWPGQGSAYEQYFGPGTRLTVT.

This clonotype has only a few counts. The V call is TRBV30, the J call TRBJ2-2; no clear D gene. Trimming left V 5 bases short and J 1 base short, with 14 bases between. CDR1 GTSNPN and CDR2 SVGIG come from the germline V gene (reference sequence). The length of the CDR3 is 15 residues. CDR3 in amino acids: CAWVDQTGNTGELFF. In DNA, the CDR3 is TGTGCCTGGGTAGACCAGACTGGGAACACCGGGGAGCTGTTTTTT. The complete variable domain, with remaining parts taken from reference TRBV30 and TRBJ2-2, reads SQTIHQWPATLVQPVGSPLSLECTVEGTSNPNLYWYRQAAGRGLQLLFYSVGIGQISSEVPQNLSASRPQDRQFILSSKKLLLSDSGFYLCAWVDQTGNTGELFFGEGSRLTVL.

Note on this clonotype: With a much larger clone just one base away, this may be a read error. This chain joins TRBV6-2 or TRBV6-3 and TRBJ2-7; D remains ambiguous. The CDR3 is 13 amino acids. Trimming shortened V by 0 bases and J by 2 bases, and 5 bases separated the two germline ends. Germline lookup yields CDR1 MNHEY and CDR2 SVGEGT. As DNA, the CDR3 is TGTGCCAGCAGTTACTCAGGTCCCTACGAGCAGTACTTC. Translation: CASSYSGPYEQYF.

A few counts support this clonotype. The CDR3 bases are TGTGCCAGCAGTGAAAGCGGGAGAGGCGCCGGGGAGCTGTTTTTT. It translates to CASSESGRGAGELFF. V usage is TRBV12-3 or TRBV12-4 and J usage is TRBJ2-2; 8 bases line up with TRBD2. V lost 5 bases and J lost 6; bases outside the gene matches: 8. This CDR3 is built from 15 residues.

Note on this clonotype: This may come from a read error, since a much larger clone is one base off. The chain combines TRBV30 with TRBJ1-1; possibly TRBD1 for D (5 bases). Trimming took 7 bases from V and 5 from J, leaving 17 bases between them. Germline loops: CDR1 GTSNPN, CDR2 SVGIG (reference sequence). This CDR3 has 13 amino acids. CDR3 in amino acids: CASYKRGQTEAFF. For the CDR3, the DNA is TGTGCCTCGTATAAGAGGGGCCAGACTGAAGCTTTCTTT.